This passage covers 3 T cell receptor beta chains from one sample sequenced in a study of control samples from healthy donors and cancer patients. Repertoires were generated with immunoSEQ multiplex PCR, while TCRdb's copy carries only in-frame clones and drops some. The sample records some 100,000 clones, 75% to 95% being singletons. Sequencing was performed on blood. These receptors were obtained from a human donor in good health. The donor label of this sample is uncertain.

Concerning this clone: Other DNA sequences in this specimen translate into the identical CDR3. The chain combines TRBV3-1 (or the pseudogene TRBV3-2) with TRBJ1-2; a possible D gene is TRBD1 (5 bases). The CDR3 is 15 residues long. V shed 1 base and J shed 1 base, with 10 bases lying between them. Germline values: CDR1 LGHDT, CDR2 YNNKEL (reference sequence). The CDR3 loop is CASSQAARVNYGYTF. DNA for the CDR3: TGTGCCAGCAGCCAAGCCGCCAGGGTTAACTATGGCTACACCTTC.

The CDR3 sequence: CASSLNDREVYGYTF. CDR3 DNA: TGTGCCAGCAGCTTGAACGACAGGGAGGTATATGGCTACACCTTC. V is TRBV5-8 and J is TRBJ1-2; 7 bases agree with TRBD1. The CDR3 loop spans 15 amino acids. CDR1 and CDR2 (germline): SGHTS, YDEGEE. After removal of 1 base from V and 5 bases from J, the junction contained 8 bases not matched to a gene. The full variable domain, with the rest looked up from reference TRBV5-8 and TRBJ1-2, is EAGVTQSPTHLIKTRGQQATLRCSPISGHTSVYWYQQALGLGLQFLLWYDEGEERNRGNFPPRFSGRQFPNYSSELNVNALELEDSALYLCASSLNDREVYGYTFGSGTRLTVV.

The sample holds a few counts of this clone. This chain connects TRBV6-5 to TRBJ1-2; a weak D match, TRBD1 (6 bases). The V and J ends lost 3 bases and 0 bases respectively, with 8 bases between them. CDR3 length: 14 residues. Germline V gives CDR1 MNHEY, CDR2 SVGAGI. CDR3 sequence: CASSYTGTNYGYTF. CDR3 nucleotides: TGTGCCAGCAGTTATACAGGGACTAACTATGGCTACACCTTC.